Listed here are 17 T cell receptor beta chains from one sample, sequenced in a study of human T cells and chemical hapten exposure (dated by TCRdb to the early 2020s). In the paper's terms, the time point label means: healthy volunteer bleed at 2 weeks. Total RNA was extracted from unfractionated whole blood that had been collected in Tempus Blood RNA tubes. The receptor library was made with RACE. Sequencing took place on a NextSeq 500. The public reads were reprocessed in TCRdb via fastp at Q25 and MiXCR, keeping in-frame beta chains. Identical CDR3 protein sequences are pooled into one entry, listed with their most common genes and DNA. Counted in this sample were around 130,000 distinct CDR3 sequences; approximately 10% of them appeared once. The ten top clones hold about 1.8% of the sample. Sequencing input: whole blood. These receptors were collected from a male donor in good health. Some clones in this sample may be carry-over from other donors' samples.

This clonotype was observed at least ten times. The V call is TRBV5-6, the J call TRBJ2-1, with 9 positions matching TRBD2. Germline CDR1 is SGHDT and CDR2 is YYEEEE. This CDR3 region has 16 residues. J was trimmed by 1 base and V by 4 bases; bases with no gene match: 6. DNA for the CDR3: TGTGCCAGCAGCGTTAGCGGGAGCAGGTCCTACAATGAGCAGTTCTTC. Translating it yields CASSVSGSRSYNEQFF.

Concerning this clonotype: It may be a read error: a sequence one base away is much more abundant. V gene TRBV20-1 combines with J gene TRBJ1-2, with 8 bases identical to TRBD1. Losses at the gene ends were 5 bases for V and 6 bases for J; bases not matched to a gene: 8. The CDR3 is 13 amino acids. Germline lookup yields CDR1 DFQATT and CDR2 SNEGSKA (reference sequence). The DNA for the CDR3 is TGCAGTGCTCCCCGGACAGGGCGCCATGGCTACACCTTC. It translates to CSAPRTGRHGYTF.

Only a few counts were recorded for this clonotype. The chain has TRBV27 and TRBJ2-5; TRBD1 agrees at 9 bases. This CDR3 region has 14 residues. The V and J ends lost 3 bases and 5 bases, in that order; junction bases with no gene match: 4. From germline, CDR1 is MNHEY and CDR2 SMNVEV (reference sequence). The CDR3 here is CASSLGQGYETQYF. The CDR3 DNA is TGTGCCAGCAGTTTGGGACAGGGATACGAGACCCAGTACTTC.

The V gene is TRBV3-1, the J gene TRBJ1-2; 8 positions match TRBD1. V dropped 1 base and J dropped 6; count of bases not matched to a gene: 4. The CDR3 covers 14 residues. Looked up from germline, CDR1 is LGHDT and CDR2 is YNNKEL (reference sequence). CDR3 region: CASSQGTGNNGYTF. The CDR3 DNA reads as TGTGCCAGCAGCCAAGGGACAGGGAATAATGGCTACACCTTC.

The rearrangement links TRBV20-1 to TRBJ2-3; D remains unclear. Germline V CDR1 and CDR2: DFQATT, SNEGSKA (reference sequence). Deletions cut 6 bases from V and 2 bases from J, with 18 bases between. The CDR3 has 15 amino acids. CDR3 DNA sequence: TGCAGTGCAGGGTTGGCGGATTTCGACACAGATACGCAGTATTTT. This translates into CSAGLADFDTDTQYF.

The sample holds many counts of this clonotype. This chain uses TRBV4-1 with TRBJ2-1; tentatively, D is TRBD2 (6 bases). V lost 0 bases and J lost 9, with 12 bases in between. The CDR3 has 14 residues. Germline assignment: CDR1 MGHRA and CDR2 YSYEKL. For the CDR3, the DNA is TGCGCCAGCAGCCAAGAGGCTAGCGAGGTTGAGCAGTTCTTC. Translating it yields CASSQEASEVEQFF.

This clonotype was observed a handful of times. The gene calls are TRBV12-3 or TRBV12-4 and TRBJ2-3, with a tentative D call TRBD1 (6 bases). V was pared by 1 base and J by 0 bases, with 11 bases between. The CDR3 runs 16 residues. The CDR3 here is CASSLEAGESTDTQYF. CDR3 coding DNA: TGTGCCAGCAGTTTAGAGGCAGGGGAGAGCACAGATACGCAGTATTTT.

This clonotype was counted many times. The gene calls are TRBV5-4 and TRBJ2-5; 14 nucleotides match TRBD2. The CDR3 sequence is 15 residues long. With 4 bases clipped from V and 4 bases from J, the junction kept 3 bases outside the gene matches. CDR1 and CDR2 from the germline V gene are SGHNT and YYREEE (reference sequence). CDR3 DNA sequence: TGTGCCAGCAGCCCCGGGACTAGCGGGGGAGAGACCCAGTACTTC. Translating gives CASSPGTSGGETQYF. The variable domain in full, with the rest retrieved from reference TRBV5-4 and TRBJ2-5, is ETGVTQSPTHLIKTRGQQVTLRCSSQSGHNTVSWYQQALGQGPQFIFQYYREEENGRGNFPPRFSGLQFPNYSSELNVNALELDDSALYLCASSPGTSGGETQYFGPGTRLLVL.

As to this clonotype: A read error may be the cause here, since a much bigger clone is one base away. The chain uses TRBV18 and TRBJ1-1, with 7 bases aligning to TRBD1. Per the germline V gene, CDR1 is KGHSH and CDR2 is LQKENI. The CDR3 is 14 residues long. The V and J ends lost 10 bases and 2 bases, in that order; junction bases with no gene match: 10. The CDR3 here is CANSLTGRNTEAFF. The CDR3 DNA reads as TGTGCCAACTCTTTGACAGGGAGAAACACTGAAGCTTTCTTT. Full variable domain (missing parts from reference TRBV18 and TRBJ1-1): NAGVMQNPRHLVRRRGQEARLRCSPMKGHSHVYWYRQLPEEGLKFMVYLQKENIIDESGMPKERFSAEFPKEGPSILRIQQVVRGDSAAYFCANSLTGRNTEAFFGQGTRLTVV.

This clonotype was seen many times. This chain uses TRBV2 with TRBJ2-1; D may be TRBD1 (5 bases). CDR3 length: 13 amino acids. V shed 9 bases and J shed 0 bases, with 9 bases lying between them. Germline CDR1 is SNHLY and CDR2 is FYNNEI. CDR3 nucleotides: TGTGCCAGAGGGGCCAGCTCCTACAATGAGCAGTTCTTC. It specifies CARGASSYNEQFF.

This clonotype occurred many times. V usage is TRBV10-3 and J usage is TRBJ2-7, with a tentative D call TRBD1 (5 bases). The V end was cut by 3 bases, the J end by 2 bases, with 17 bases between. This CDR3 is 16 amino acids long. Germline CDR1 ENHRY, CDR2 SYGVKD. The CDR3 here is CAISDSVTDYTYEQYF. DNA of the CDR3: TGTGCCATCAGTGATTCGGTGACAGATTATACCTACGAGCAGTACTTC.

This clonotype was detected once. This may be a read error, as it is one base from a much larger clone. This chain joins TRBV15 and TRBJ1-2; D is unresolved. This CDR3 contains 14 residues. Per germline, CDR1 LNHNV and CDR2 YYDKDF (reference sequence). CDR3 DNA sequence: TGTGTCACCAGCAGAGATTGGGGAAGCTATGGCTACACCTTC. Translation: CVTSRDWGSYGYTF.

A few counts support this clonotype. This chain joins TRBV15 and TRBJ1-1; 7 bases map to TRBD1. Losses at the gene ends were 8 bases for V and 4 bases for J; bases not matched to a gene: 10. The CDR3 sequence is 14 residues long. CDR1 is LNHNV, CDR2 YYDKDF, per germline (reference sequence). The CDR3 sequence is CATRLTGRGTEAFF. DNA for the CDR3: TGTGCCACCCGACTGACAGGGAGAGGCACTGAAGCTTTCTTT.

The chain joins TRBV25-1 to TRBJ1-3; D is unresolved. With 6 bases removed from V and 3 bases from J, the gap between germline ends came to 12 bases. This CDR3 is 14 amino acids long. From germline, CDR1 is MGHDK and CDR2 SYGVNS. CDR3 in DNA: TGTGCCAGCAGCGCACGGGGAGATGGAAACACCATATATTTT. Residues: CASSARGDGNTIYF.

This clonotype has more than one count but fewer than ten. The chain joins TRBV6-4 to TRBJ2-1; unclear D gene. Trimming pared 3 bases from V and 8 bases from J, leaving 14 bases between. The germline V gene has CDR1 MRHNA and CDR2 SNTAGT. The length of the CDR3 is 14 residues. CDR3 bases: TGTGCCAGCAGTGAAGTAGGTAGATCCTATGAGCAGTTCTTC. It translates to CASSEVGRSYEQFF.

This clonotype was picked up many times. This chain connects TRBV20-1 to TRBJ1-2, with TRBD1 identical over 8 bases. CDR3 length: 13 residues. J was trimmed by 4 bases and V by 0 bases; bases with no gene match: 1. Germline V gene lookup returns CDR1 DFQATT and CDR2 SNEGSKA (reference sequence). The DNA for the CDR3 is TGCAGTGCTAGAGACACAGGGGGCTATGGCTACACCTTC. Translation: CSARDTGGYGYTF.

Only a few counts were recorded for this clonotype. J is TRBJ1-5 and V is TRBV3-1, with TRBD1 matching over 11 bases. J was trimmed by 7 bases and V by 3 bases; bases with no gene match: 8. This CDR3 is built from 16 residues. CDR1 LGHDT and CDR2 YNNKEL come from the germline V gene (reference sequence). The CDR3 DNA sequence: TGTGCCAGCAGCCAGGGGACAGGGGGTCAAGGCCAGCCCCAGCATTTT. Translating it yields CASSQGTGGQGQPQHF.